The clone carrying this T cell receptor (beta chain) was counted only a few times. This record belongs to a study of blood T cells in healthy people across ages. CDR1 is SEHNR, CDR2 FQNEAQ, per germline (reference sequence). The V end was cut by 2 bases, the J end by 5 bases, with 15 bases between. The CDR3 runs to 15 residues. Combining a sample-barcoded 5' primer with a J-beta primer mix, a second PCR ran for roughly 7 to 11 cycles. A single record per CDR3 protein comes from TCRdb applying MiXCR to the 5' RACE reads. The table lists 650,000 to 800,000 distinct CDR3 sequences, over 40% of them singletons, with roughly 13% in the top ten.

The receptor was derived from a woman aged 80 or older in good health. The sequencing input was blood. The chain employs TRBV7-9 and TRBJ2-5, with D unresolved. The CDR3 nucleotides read TGTGCCAGCAGCTTAAACCTTCTATCCTGGGAGACCCAGTACTTC. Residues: CASSLNLLSWETQYF.